This T cell receptor beta chain was captured in a study of technical replicates of blood from a handful of donors. Data came from immunoSEQ multiplex PCR; TCRdb stores just in-frame clones and leaves some out. Of tens of thousands of clones in the sample, 65% to 90% were seen once. The CDR3 extends over 15 amino acids. Between the trimmed V and J ends, which lost 1 base and 8 bases, there was a span of 14 bases. Germline V CDR1 and CDR2: SGHNT, YENEEA. This TCR was recovered from a human donor in good health. Some clones in this sample may be carry-over from other donors' samples. The rearrangement links TRBV11-3 to TRBJ1-4; D ambiguous. The source material was PBMCs. Here the CDR3 reads CASSLVGRLREKLFF. The DNA of the CDR3 is TGTGCCAGCAGCTTAGTCGGCAGGTTGAGAGAAAAACTGTTTTTT. The full variable domain, rest sourced from reference TRBV11-3 and TRBJ1-4, is EAGVVQSPRYKIIEKKQPVAFWCNPISGHNTLYWYLQNLGQGPELLIRYENEEAVDDSQLPKDRFSAERLKGVDSTLKIQPAELGDSAVYLCASSLVGRLREKLFFGSGTQLSVL.